Here is one T cell receptor (beta chain) with its context. V dropped 8 bases and J dropped 6; count of bases not matched to a gene: 5. This CDR3 contains 12 residues. The germline V gene has CDR1 GTSNPN and CDR2 SVGIG (reference sequence). The data are from a study of blood T cell repertoires in COVID-19. TCRdb's table, derived via immunoSEQ multiplex PCR, lists solely in-frame clones and lacks some. Seen here are 150,000 or so clones, 85% to 90% observed once, and the top ten hold around 14%. The specimen sequenced was peripheral blood. J is TRBJ2-2 and V is TRBV30, with 8 bases that match TRBD1. This TCR was recovered from a woman aged 40 to 50 with acute or convalescent COVID-19. The DNA of the CDR3 is TGTGCCAGGCGACAGGGGCCCGGGGAGCTGTTTTTT. Protein sequence: CARRQGPGELFF.